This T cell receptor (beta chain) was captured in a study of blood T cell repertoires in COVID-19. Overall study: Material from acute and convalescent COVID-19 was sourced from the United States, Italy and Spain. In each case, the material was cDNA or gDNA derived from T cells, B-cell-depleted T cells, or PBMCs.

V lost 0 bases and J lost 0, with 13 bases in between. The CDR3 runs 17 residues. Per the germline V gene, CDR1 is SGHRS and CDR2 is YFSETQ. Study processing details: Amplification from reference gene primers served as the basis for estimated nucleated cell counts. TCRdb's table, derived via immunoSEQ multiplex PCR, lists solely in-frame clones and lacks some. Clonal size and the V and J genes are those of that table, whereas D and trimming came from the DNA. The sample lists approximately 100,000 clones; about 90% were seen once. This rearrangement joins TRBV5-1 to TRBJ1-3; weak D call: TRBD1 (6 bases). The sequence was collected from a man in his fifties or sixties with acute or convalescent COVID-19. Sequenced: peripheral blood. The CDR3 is CASSLAGGGASGNTIYF. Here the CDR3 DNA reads TGCGCCAGCAGCTTGGCCGGTGGGGGCGCCTCTGGAAACACCATATATTTT.